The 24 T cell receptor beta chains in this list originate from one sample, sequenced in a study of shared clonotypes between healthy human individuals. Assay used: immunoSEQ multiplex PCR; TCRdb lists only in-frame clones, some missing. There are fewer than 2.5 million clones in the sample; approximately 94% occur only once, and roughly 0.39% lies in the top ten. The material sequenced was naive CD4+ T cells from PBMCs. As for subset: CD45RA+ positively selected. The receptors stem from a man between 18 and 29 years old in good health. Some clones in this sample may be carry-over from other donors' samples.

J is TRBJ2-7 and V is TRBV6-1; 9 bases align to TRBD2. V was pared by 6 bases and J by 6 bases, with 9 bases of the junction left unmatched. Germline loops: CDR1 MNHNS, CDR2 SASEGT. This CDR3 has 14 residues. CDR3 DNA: TGTGCCAGCAGGACCGGGACTAGCATTAGCGAGCAGTACTTC. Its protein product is CASRTGTSISEQYF.

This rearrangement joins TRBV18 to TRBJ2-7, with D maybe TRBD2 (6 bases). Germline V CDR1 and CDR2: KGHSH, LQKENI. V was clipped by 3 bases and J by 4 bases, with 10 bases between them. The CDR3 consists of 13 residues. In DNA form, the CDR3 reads TGTGCCAGCTCACCCCCGACTAGATACGAGCAGTACTTC. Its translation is CASSPPTRYEQYF. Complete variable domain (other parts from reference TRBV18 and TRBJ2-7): NAGVMQNPRHLVRRRGQEARLRCSPMKGHSHVYWYRQLPEEGLKFMVYLQKENIIDESGMPKERFSAEFPKEGPSILRIQQVVRGDSAAYFCASSPPTRYEQYFGPGTRLTVT.

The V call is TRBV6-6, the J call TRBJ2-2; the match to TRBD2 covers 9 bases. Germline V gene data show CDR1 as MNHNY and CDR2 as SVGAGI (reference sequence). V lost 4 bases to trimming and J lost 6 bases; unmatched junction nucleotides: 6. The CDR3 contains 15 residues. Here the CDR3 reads CASSWPSGKAGELFF. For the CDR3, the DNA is TGTGCCAGCAGTTGGCCTAGCGGGAAAGCCGGGGAGCTGTTTTTT.

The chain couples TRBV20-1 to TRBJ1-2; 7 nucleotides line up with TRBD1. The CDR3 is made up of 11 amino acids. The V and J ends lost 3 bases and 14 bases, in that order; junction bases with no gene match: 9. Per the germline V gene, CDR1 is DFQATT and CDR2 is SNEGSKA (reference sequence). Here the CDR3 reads CSARGDSSRTF. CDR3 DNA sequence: TGCAGTGCTAGGGGGGACAGCAGTCGGACCTTC.

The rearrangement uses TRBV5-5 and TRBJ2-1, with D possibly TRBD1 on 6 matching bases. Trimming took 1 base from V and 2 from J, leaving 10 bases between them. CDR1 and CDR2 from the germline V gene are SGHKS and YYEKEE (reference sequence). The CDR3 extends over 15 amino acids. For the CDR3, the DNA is TGTGCCAGCAGCTTGACAGGGAATACCTACAATGAGCAGTTCTTC. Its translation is CASSLTGNTYNEQFF.

The CDR3 nucleotides are TGCGCCAGCACCCCCCAGGGAGGGAGCGCGGGAGCTTTCTTT. As protein: CASTPQGGSAGAFF. The chain has TRBV5-1 and TRBJ1-1, with D possibly TRBD1 on 5 matching bases. This CDR3 spans 14 amino acids. The V end was cut by 6 bases, the J end by 10 bases, with 22 bases between. In germline, CDR1 is SGHRS, CDR2 YFSETQ.

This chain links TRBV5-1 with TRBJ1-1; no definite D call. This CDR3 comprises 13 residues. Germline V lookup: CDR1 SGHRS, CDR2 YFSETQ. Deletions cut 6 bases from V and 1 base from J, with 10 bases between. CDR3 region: CASTSGSNTEAFF. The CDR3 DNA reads TGCGCCAGCACCTCAGGATCGAACACTGAAGCTTTCTTT.

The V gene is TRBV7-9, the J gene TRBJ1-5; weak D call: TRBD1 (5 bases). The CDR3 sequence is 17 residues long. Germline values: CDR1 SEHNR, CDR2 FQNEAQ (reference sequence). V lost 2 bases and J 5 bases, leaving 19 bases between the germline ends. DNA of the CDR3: TGTGCCAGCAGCTTATCCTACAGTAGGGGACGGGATCAGCCCCAGCATTTT. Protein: CASSLSYSRGRDQPQHF.

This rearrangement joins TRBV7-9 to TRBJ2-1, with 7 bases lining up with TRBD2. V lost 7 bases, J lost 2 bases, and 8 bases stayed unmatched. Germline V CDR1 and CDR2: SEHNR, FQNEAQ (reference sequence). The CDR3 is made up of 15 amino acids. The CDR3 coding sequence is TGTGCCAGCACCCTACTAGCGCCAACCTACAATGAGCAGTTCTTC. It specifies CASTLLAPTYNEQFF.

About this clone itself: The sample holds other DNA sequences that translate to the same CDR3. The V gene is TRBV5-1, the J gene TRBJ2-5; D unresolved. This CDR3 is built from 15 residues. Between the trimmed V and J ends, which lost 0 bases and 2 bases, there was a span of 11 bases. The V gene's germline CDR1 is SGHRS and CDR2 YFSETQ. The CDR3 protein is CASSLGPGIQETQYF. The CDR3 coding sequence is TGCGCCAGCAGCTTGGGGCCAGGTATACAAGAGACCCAGTACTTC.

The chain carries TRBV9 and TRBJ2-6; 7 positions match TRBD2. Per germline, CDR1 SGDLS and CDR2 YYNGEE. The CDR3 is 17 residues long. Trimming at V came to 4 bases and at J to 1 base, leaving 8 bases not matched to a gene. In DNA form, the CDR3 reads TGTGCCAGCAGCACCTTTGGGGGAGGGTCTGGGGCCAACGTCCTGACTTTC. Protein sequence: CASSTFGGGSGANVLTF. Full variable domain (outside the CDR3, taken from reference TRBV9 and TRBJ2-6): DSGVTQTPKHLITATGQRVTLRCSPRSGDLSVYWYQQSLDQGLQFLIQYYNGEERAKGNILERFSAQQFPDLHSELNLSSLELGDSALYFCASSTFGGGSGANVLTFGAGSRLTVL.

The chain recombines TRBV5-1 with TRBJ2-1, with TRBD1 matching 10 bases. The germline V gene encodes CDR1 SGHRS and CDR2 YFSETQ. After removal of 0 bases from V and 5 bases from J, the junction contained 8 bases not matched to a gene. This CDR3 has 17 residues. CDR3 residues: CASSLALGQGSDNEQFF. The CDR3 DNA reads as TGCGCCAGCAGCTTGGCCTTGGGACAGGGGTCGGACAATGAGCAGTTCTTC.

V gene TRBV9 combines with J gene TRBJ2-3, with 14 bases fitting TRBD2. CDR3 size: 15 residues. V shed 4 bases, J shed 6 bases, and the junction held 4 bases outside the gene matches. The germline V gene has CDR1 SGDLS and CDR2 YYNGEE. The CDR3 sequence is CASSTRLAGGDTQYF. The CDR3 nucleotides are TGTGCCAGCAGCACACGACTAGCGGGAGGGGATACGCAGTATTTT.

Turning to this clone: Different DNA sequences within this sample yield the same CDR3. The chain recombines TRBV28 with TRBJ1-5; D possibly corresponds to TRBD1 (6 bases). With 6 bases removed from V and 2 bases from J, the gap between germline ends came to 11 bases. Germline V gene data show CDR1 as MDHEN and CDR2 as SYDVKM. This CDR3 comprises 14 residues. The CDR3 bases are TGTGCCAGCAGGGGGGCAGGGGGCAATCAGCCCCAGCATTTT. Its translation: CASRGAGGNQPQHF.

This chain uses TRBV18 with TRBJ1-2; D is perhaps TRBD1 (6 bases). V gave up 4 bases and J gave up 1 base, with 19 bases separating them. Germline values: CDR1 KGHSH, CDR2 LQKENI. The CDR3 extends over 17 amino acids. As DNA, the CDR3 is TGTGCCAGCTCACGTAACGAACCCGGGACACATAACTATGGCTACACCTTC. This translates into CASSRNEPGTHNYGYTF.

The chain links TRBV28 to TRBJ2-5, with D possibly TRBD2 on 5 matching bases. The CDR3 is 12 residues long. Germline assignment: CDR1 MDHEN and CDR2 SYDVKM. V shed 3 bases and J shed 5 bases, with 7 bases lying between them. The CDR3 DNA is TGTGCCAGCAGTTTCGGGAAGGAGACCCAGTACTTC. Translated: CASSFGKETQYF. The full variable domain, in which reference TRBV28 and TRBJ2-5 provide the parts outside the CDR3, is DVKVTQSSRYLVKRTGEKVFLECVQDMDHENMFWYRQDPGLGLRLIYFSYDVKMKEKGDIPEGYSVSREKKERFSLILESASTNQTSMYLCASSFGKETQYFGPGTRLLVL.

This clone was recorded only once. The CDR3 coding sequence is TGTGCCAGCAGCTTCGGGACTAGCGGGCGTTACAATGAGCAGTTCTTC. The encoded protein is CASSFGTSGRYNEQFF. The chain uses TRBV7-9 and TRBJ2-1; 12 positions agree with TRBD2. CDR1 is SEHNR and CDR2 is FQNEAQ in the germline V gene (reference sequence). The CDR3 sequence is 16 residues long. The J segment lost 4 bases and the V segment lost 3 bases, leaving 4 bases of the junction unmatched. The variable domain in full, completed from reference TRBV7-9 and TRBJ2-1, reads DTGVSQNPRHKITKRGQNVTFRCDPISEHNRLYWYRQTLGQGPEFLTYFQNEAQLEKSRLLSDRFSAERPKGSFSTLEIQRTEQGDSAMYLCASSFGTSGRYNEQFFGPGTRLTVL.

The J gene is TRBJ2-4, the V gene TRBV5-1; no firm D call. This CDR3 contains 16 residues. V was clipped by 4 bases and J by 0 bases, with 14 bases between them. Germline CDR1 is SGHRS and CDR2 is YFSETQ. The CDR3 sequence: CASSPGKWEAKNIQYF. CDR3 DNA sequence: TGCGCCAGCAGCCCCGGAAAGTGGGAAGCCAAAAACATTCAGTACTTC.

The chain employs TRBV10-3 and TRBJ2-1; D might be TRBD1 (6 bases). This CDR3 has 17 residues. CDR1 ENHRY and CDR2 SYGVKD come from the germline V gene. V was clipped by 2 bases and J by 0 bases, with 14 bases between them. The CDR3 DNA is TGTGCCATCAGTGAGGCCAACAGGGAAAGCTCCTACAATGAGCAGTTCTTC. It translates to CAISEANRESSYNEQFF.

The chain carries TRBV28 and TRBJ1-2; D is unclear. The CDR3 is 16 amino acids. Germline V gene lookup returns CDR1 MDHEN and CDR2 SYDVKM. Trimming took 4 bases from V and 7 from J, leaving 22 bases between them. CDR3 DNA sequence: TGTGCCAGCAGTTCCTCCCCGCCCCTCGGCCGTTCTGGCTACACCTTC. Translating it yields CASSSSPPLGRSGYTF.

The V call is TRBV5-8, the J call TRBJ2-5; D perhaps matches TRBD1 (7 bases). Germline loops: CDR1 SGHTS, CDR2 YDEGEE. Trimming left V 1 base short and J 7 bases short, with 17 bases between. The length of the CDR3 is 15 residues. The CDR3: CASSLRLGGLGTQYF. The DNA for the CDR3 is TGTGCCAGCAGCTTGAGACTAGGGGGCTTAGGGACCCAGTACTTC.

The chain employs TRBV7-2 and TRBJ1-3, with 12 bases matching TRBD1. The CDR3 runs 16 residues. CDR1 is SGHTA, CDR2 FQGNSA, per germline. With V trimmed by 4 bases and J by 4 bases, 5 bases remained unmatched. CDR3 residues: CASSWGQGATGNTIYF. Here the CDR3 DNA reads TGTGCCAGCAGCTGGGGACAGGGGGCGACAGGAAACACCATATATTTT.

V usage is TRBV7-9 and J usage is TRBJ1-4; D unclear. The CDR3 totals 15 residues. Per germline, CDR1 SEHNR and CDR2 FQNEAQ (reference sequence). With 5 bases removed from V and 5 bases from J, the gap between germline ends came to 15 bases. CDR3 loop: CASSLEGSRNEKLFF. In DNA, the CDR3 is TGTGCCAGCAGCCTAGAAGGGAGCCGGAATGAAAAACTGTTTTTT.

This CDR3 is CASSSGGRNYGYTF. The CDR3 DNA sequence: TGTGCCAGCAGTTCAGGGGGTAGAAACTATGGCTACACCTTC. The V call is TRBV28, the J call TRBJ1-2; 7 bases are a match to TRBD1. Germline CDR1 reads MDHEN; CDR2 reads SYDVKM. V lost 4 bases and J lost 2; bases outside the gene matches: 4. The CDR3 loop spans 14 amino acids.